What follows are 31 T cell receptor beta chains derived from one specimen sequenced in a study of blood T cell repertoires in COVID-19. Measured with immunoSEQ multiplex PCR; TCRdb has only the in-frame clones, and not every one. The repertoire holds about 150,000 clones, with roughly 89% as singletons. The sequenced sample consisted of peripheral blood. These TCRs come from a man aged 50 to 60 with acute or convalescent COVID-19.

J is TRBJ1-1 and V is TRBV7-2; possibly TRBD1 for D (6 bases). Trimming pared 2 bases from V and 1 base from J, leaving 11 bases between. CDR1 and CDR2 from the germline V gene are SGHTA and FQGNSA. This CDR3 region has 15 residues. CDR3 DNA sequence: TGTGCCAGCAGCTTACAGGGGCCGTCGAACACTGAAGCTTTCTTT. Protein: CASSLQGPSNTEAFF.

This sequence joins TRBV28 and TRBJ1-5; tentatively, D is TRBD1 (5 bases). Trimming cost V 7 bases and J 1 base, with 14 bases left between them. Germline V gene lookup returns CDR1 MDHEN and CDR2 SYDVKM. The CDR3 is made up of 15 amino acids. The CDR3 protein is CASKMDTLSNQPQHF. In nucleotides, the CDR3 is TGTGCCAGCAAAATGGACACCTTAAGCAATCAGCCCCAGCATTTT.

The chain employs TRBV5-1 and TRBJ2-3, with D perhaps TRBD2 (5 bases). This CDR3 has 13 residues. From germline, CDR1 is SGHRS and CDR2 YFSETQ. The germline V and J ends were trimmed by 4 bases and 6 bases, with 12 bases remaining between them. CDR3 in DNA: TGCGCCAGCAGCCAGAGGGTCAGGGATACGCAGTATTTT. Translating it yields CASSQRVRDTQYF.

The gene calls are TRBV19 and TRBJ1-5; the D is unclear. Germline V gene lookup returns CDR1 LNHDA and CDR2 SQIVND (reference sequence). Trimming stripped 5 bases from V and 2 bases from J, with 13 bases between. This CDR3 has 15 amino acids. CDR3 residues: CASSEVGWGNQPQHF. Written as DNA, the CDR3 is TGTGCCAGTAGTGAGGTAGGTTGGGGCAATCAGCCCCAGCATTTT.

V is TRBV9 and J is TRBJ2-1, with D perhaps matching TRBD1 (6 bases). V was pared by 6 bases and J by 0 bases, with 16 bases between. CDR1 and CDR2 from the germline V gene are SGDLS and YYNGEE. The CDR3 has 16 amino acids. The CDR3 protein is CASTPGTPSSYNEQFF. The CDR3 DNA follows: TGTGCCAGCACGCCCGGGACACCTAGCTCCTACAATGAGCAGTTCTTC. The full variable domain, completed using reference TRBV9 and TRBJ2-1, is DSGVTQTPKHLITATGQRVTLRCSPRSGDLSVYWYQQSLDQGLQFLIQYYNGEERAKGNILERFSAQQFPDLHSELNLSSLELGDSALYFCASTPGTPSSYNEQFFGPGTRLTVL.

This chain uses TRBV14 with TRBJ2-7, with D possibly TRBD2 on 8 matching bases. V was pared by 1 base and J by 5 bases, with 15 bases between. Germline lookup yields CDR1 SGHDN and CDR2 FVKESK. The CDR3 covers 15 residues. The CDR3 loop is CASSQAGGGRHEQYV. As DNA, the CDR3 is TGTGCCAGCAGCCAAGCGGGAGGGGGCCGGCACGAGCAGTACGTC.

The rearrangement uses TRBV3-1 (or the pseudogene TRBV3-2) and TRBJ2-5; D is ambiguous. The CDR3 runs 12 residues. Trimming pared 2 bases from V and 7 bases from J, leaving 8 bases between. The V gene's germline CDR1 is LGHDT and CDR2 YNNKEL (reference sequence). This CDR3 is CASSQSVGTQYF. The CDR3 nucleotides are TGTGCCAGCAGCCAAAGCGTCGGGACCCAGTACTTC.

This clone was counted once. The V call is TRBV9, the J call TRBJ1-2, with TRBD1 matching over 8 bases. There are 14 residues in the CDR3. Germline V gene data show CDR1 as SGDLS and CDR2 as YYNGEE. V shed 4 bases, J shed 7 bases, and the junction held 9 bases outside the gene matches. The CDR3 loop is CASSQRQGFLGYTF. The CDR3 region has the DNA TGTGCCAGCAGCCAAAGACAGGGGTTTCTTGGCTACACCTTC.

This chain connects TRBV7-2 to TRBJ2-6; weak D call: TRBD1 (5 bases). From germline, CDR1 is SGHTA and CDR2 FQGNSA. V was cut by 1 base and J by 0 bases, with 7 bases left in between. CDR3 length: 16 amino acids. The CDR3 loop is CASSLGDSSGANVLTF. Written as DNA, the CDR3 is TGTGCCAGCAGCTTAGGAGACAGCTCTGGGGCCAACGTCCTGACTTTC.

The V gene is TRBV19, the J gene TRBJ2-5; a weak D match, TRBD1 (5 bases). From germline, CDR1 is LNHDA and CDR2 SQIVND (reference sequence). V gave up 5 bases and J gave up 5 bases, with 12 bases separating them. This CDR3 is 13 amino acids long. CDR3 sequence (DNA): TGTGCCAGTAGTGGCGCAGGGAAGGAGACCCAGTACTTC. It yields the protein CASSGAGKETQYF.

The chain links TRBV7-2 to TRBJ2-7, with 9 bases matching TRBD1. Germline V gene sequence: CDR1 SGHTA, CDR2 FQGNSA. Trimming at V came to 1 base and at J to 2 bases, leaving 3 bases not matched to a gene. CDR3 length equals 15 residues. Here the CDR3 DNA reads TGTGCCAGCAGCTTAGACGGGACAGGGCCCTACGAGCAGTACTTC. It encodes CASSLDGTGPYEQYF.

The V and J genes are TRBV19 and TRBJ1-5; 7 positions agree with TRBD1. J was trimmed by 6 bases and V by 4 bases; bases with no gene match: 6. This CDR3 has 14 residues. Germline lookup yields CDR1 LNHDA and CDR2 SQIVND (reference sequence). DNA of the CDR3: TGTGCCAGTAGTACAACAGGGGATAGTCAGCCCCAGCATTTT. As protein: CASSTTGDSQPQHF.

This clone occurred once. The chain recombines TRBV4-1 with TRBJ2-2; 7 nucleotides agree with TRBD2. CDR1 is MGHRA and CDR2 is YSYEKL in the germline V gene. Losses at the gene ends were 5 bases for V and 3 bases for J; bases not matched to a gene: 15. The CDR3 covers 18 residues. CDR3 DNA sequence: TGCGCCAGCAGCTTAATAGCCGGGACTAACTTATACACCGGGGAGCTGTTTTTT. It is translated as CASSLIAGTNLYTGELFF.

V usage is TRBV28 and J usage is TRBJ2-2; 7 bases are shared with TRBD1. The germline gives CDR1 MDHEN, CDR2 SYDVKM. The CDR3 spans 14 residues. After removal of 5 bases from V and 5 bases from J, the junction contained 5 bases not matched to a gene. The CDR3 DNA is TGTGCCAGCAGTCCAGGGGGTCGGACCGGGGAGCTGTTTTTT. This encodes CASSPGGRTGELFF.

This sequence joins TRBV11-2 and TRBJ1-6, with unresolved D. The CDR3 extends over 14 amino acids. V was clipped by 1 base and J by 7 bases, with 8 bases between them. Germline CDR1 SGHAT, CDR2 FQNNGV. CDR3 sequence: CASSLGQKNSPLHF. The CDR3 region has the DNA TGTGCCAGCAGCTTAGGGCAGAAGAATTCACCCCTCCACTTT.

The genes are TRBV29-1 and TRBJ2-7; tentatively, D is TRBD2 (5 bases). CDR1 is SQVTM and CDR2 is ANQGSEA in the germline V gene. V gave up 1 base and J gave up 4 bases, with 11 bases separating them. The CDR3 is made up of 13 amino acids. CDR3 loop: CSVEGSGLYEQYF. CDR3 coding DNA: TGCAGCGTTGAAGGGAGTGGACTTTACGAGCAGTACTTC.

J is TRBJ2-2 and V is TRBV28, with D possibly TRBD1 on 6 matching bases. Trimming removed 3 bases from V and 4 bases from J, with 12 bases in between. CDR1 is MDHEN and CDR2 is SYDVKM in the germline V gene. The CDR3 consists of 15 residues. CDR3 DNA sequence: TGTGCCAGCAGTTTTTGGGGGCGTAGCACCGGGGAGCTGTTTTTT. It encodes CASSFWGRSTGELFF.

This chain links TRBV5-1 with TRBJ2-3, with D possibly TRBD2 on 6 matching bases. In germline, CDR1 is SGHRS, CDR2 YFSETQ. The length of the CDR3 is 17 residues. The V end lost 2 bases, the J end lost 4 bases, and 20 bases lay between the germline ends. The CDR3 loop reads CASSFTPVTEGPDTQYF. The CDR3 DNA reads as TGCGCCAGCAGCTTCACCCCGGTCACGGAGGGCCCAGATACGCAGTATTTT.

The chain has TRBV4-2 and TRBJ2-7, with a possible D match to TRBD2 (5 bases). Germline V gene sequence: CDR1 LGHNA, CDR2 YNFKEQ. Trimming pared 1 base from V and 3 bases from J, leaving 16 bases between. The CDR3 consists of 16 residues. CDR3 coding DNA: TGTGCCAGCAGCCAAGTAAGCGGACGCAACGACTACGAGCAGTACTTC. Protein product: CASSQVSGRNDYEQYF.

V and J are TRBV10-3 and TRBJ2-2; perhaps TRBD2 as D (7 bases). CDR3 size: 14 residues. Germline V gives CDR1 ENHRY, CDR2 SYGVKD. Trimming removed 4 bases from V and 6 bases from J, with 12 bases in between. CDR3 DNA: TGTGCCATCAGTGGCAGGGAGGGGGCCGGGGAGCTGTTTTTT. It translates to CAISGREGAGELFF.

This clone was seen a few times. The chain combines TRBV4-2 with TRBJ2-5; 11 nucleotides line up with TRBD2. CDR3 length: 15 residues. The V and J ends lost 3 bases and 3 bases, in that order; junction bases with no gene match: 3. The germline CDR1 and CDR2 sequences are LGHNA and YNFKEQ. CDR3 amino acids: CASSQTGLAEETQYF. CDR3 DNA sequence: TGTGCCAGCAGCCAGACGGGACTAGCGGAAGAGACCCAGTACTTC.

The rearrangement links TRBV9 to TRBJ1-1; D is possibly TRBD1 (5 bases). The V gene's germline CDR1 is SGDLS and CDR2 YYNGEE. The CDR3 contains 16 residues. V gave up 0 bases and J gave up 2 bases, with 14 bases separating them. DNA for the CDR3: TGTGCCAGCAGCGTAGGTGTAACAGGACAAAACACTGAAGCTTTCTTT. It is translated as CASSVGVTGQNTEAFF.

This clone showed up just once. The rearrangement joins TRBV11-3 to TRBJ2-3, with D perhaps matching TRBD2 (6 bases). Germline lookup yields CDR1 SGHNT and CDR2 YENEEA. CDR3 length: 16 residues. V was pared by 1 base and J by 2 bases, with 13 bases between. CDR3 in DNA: TGTGCCAGCAGCTTAGGGAACGGCGGGAACACAGATACGCAGTATTTT. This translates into CASSLGNGGNTDTQYF.

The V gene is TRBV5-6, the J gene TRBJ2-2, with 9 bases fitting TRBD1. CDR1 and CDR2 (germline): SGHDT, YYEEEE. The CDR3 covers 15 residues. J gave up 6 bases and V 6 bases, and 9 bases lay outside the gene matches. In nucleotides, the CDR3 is TGTGCCAGCACCTTCGGGGACAGGGCAGCCGGGGAGCTGTTTTTT. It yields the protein CASTFGDRAAGELFF.

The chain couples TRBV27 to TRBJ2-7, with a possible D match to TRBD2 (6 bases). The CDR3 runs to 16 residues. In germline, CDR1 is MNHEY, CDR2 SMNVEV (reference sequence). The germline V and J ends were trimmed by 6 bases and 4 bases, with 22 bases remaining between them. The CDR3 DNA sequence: TGTGCCAGCAGACGGGGGTTCGAAGCGGCGGGTTACGAGCAGTACTTC. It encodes CASRRGFEAAGYEQYF.

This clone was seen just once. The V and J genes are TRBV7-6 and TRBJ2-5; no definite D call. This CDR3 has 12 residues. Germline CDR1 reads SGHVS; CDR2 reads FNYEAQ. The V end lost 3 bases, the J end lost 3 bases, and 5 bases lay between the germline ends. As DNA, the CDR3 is TGTGCCAGCAGCTTTACAGAAGAGACCCAGTACTTC. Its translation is CASSFTEETQYF.

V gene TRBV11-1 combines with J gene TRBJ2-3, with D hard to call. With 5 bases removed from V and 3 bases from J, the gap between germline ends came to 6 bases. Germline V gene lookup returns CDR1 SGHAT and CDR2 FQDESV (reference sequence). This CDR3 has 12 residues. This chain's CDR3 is CASSLSTDTQYF. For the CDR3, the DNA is TGTGCCAGCAGCCTTTCTACAGATACGCAGTATTTT.

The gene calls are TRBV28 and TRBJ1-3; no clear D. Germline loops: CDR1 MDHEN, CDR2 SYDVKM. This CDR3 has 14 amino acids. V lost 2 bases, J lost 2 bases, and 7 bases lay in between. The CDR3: CASSLIQAGNTIYF. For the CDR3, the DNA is TGTGCCAGCAGTTTAATCCAGGCTGGAAACACCATATATTTT.

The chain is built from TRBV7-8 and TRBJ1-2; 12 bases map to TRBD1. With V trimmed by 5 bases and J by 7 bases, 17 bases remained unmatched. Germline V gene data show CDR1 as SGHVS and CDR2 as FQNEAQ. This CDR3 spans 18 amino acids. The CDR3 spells CASSPDGTGGLTRSGYTF. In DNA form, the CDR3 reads TGTGCCAGCAGCCCAGATGGGACAGGGGGCCTAACTCGTTCTGGCTACACCTTC.

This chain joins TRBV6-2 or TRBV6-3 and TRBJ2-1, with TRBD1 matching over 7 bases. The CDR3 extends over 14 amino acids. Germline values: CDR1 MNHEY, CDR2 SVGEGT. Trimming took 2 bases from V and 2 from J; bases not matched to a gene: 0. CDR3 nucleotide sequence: TGTGCCAGCAGTTACCAGGGGGCCTACAATGAGCAGTTCTTC. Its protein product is CASSYQGAYNEQFF.

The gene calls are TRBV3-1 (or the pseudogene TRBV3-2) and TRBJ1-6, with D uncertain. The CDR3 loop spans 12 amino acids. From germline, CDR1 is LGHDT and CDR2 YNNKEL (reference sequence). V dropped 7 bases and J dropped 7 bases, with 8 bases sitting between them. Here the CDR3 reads CASNSRNSPLHF. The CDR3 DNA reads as TGTGCCAGCAACAGTCGGAATTCACCCCTCCACTTT.